This T cell receptor (beta chain) is from a study of metastatic and nonmetastatic thyroid tumors. Study at large: Across peripheral blood and tumor or nodule tissue samples taken from malignant and benign thyroid patients, the repertoires were compared with one another. General study points: A significant increase in TCR beta diversity was reportedly seen in malignant thyroid tumors relative to benign nodules, in blood and tumor.

Concerning this clone itself: What it binds is unknown.

TCRdb re-called clones via MiXCR from the PCR reads. The sample yields around 40,000 clones, about 15% seen once. V gave up 4 bases and J gave up 7 bases; unmatched junction bases: 10. The CDR3 sequence is 14 residues long. In germline, CDR1 is LGHNA, CDR2 YSLEER. Thyroid surgery was performed in patients who had received no treatment beforehand. Sequenced material: blood. This TCR was recovered from a male donor with papillary thyroid cancer or a benign thyroid nodule (not recorded which). Some clones in this sample may be carry-over from other donors' samples. V gene TRBV4-3 combines with J gene TRBJ2-7, with 7 bases aligning to TRBD2. The CDR3 DNA is TGCGCCAGCAGCCCGTTGGGGCGGGGGAGTGAGCAGTACTTC. Protein: CASSPLGRGSEQYF.